The clone carrying this TCR beta chain appeared a single time. The junction departs from the called germline gene at one end, perhaps through a read error. The CDR3 contains 13 residues. CDR1 and CDR2 from the germline V gene are SEHNR and FQNEAQ (reference sequence). This record comes from a study of CDR3 diversity in severe acne. TCRdb reprocessed the PCR reads via MiXCR and lists one record per CDR3 protein. The table records 85,000 to 120,000 distinct CDR3 sequences, 51% of them present only once. The origin of this receptor is a male donor with acne. Sequences were obtained from blood. The rearrangement links TRBV7-9 to TRBJ1-2; TRBD1 aligns across 7 bases. CDR3 loop: CASSGGTDYGYTF. CDR3 sequence (DNA): TGCGCCAGCAGCGGCGGGACAGACTATGGCTACACCTTC.